This TCR beta chain was recorded in a study of blood T cell repertoires in COVID-19. Overall study context: Sites across the United States, Italy and Spain contributed samples from acute and convalescent COVID-19. From T cells, B-cell-depleted T cells, or PBMCs came the material, which was cDNA or gDNA.

The CDR3 loop spans 14 amino acids. Trimming shortened V by 1 base and J by 3 bases, and 10 bases separated the two germline ends. The germline V gene encodes CDR1 SGHDN and CDR2 FVKESK. This clone has only a few counts. Sequencing was performed with immunoSEQ multiplex PCR; in TCRdb, only in-frame clones are kept and a portion is missing. The table has tens of thousands of clones, around three quarters seen once. The gene calls are TRBV14 and TRBJ2-7, with D possibly being TRBD2 (5 bases). The TCR sequence derives from a woman aged 70-85 years with acute or convalescent COVID-19. The sample consisted of peripheral blood. This chain's CDR3 is CASSQVGVVYEQYF. CDR3 nucleotide sequence: TGTGCCAGCAGCCAAGTCGGGGTAGTCTACGAGCAGTACTTC.